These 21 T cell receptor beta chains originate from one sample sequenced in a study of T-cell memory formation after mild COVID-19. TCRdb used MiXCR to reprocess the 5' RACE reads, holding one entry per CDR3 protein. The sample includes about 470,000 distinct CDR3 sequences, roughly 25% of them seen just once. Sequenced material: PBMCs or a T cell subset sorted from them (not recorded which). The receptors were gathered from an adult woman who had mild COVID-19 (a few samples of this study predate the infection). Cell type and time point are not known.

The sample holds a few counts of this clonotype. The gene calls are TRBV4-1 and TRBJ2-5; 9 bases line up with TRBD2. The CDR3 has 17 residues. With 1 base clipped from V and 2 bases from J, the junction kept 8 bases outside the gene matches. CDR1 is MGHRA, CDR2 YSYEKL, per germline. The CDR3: CASSQGFAGGPQETQYF. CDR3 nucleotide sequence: TGCGCCAGCAGCCAAGGATTTGCGGGGGGGCCTCAAGAGACCCAGTACTTC.

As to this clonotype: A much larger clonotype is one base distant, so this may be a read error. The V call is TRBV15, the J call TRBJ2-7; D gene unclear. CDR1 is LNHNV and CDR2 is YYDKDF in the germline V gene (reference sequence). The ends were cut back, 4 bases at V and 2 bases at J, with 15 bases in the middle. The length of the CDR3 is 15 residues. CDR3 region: CATSIGRQRPYEQYF. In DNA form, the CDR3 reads TGTGCCACCAGCATTGGCCGGCAGCGACCCTACGAGCAGTACTTC.

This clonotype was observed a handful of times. CDR3 coding DNA: TGCGCCAGCAGCCAACCGCTGGCGACAGGGGGAACCTACGAGCAGTACTTC. Translation gives CASSQPLATGGTYEQYF. The V gene is TRBV4-1, the J gene TRBJ2-7, with 9 bases lining up with TRBD1. V shed 2 bases and J 2 bases; nucleotides not matched to a gene: 10. Germline V lookup: CDR1 MGHRA, CDR2 YSYEKL. This CDR3 spans 17 amino acids.

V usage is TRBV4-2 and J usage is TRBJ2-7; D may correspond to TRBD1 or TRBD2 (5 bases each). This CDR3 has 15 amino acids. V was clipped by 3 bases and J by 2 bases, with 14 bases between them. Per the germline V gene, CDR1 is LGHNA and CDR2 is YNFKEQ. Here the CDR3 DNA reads TGTGCCAGCAGCCAGGACCCGGGACCGACCTACGAGCAGTACTTC. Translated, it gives CASSQDPGPTYEQYF.

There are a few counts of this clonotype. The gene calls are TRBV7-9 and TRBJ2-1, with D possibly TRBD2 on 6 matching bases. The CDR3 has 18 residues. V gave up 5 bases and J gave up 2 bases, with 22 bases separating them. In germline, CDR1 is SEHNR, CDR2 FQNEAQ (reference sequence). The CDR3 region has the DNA TGTGCCAGCAGCCCTCGCGCGGGAAGGGGATTCGCCTACAATGAGCAGTTCTTC. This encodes CASSPRAGRGFAYNEQFF.

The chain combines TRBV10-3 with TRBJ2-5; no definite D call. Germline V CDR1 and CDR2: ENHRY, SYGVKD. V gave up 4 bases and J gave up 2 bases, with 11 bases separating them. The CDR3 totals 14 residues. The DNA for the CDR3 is TGTGCCATCAGTGTTGGCAGCTTACAAGAGACCCAGTACTTC. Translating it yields CAISVGSLQETQYF.

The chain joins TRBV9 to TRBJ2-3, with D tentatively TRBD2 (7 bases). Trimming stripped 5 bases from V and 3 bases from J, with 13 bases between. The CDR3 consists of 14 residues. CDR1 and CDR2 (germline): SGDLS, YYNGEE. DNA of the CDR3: TGTGCCAGCAGAGGGGGGGAAGGTACAGATACGCAGTATTTT. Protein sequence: CASRGGEGTDTQYF.

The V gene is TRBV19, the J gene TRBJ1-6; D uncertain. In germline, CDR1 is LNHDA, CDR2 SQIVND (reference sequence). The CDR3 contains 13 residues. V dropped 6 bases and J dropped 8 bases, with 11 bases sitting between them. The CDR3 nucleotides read TGTGCCAGTAGCCTTCGCGGAGATTCACCCCTCCACTTT. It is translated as CASSLRGDSPLHF.

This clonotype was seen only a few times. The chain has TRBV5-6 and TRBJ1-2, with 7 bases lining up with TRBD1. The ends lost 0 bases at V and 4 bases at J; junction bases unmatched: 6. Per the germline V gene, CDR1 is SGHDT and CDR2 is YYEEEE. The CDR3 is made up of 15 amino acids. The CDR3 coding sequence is TGTGCCAGCAGCTTGGACCTCGGGACAGCCTATGGCTACACCTTC. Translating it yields CASSLDLGTAYGYTF.

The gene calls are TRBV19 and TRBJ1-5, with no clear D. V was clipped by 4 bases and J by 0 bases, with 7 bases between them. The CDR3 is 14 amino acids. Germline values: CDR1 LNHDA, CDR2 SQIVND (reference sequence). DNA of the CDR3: TGTGCCAGTAGTAGGGCGGGTAGCAATCAGCCCCAGCATTTT. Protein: CASSRAGSNQPQHF. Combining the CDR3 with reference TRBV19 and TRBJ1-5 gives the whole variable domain DGGITQSPKYLFRKEGQNVTLSCEQNLNHDAMYWYRQDPGQGLRLIYYSQIVNDFQKGDIAEGYSVSREKKESFPLTVTSAQKNPTAFYLCASSRAGSNQPQHFGDGTRLSIL.

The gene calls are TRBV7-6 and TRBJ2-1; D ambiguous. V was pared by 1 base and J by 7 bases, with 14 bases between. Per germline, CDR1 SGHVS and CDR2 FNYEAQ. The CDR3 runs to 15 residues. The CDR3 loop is CASSLVASWFNEQFF. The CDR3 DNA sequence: TGTGCCAGCAGCTTAGTCGCCTCTTGGTTTAATGAGCAGTTCTTC.

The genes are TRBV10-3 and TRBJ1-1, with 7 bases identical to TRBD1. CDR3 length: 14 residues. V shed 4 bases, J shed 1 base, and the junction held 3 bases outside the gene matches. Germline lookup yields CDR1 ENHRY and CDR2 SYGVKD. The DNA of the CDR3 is TGTGCCATCAGTGGCGGACAGGCGAACACTGAAGCTTTCTTT. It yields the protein CAISGGQANTEAFF.

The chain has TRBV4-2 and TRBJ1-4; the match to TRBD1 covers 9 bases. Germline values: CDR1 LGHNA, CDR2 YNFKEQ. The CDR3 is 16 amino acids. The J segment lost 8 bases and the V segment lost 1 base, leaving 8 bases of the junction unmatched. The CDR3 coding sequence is TGTGCCAGCAGCCAAGGACAGGGGGGAAAGGAAGAAAAACTGTTTTTT. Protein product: CASSQGQGGKEEKLFF.

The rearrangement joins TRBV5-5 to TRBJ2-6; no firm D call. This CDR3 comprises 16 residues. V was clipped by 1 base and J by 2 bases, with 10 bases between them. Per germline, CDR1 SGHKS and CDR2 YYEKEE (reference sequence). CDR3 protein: CASSLKGSPGANVLTF. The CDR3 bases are TGTGCCAGCAGCTTGAAAGGATCCCCTGGGGCCAACGTCCTGACTTTC.

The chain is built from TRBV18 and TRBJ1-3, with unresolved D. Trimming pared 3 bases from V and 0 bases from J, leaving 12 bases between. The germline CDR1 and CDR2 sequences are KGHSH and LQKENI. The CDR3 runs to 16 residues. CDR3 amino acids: CASSPDVRYSGNTIYF. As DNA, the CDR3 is TGTGCCAGCTCACCCGATGTGCGGTACTCTGGAAACACCATATATTTT. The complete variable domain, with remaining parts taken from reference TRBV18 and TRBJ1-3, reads NAGVMQNPRHLVRRRGQEARLRCSPMKGHSHVYWYRQLPEEGLKFMVYLQKENIIDESGMPKERFSAEFPKEGPSILRIQQVVRGDSAAYFCASSPDVRYSGNTIYFGEGSWLTVV.

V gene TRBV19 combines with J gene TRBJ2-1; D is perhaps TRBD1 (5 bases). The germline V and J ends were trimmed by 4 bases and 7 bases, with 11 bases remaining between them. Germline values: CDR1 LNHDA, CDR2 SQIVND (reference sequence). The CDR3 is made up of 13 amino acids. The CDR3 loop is CASSRGPDNEQFF. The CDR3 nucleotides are TGTGCCAGTAGTAGGGGCCCCGATAATGAGCAGTTCTTC.

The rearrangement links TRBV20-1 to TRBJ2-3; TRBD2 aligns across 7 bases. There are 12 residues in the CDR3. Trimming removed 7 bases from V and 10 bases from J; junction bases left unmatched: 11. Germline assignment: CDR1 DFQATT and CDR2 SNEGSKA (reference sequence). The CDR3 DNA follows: TGCAGTGTGGAAGCGGGACCCCGATCGCAGTATTTT. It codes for CSVEAGPRSQYF.

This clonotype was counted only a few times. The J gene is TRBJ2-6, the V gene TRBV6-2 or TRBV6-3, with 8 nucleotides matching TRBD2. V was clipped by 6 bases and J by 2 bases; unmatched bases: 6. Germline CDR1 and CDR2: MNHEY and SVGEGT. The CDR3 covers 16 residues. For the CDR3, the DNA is TGTGCCAGCAGCCCCACGGGGGGGACTGGGGCCAACGTCCTGACTTTC. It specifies CASSPTGGTGANVLTF.

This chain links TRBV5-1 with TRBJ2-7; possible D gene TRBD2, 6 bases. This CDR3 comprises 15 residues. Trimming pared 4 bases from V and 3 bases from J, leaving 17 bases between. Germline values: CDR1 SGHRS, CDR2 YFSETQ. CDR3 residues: CASSPGGTGNYEQYF. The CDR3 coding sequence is TGCGCCAGCAGCCCTGGGGGGACTGGCAACTACGAGCAGTACTTC.

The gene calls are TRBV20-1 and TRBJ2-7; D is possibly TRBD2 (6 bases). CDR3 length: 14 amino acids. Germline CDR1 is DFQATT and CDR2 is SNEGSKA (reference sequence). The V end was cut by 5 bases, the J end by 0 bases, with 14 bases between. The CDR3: CSAFPGRHSYEQYF. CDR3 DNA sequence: TGCAGTGCTTTCCCCGGGAGACACTCCTACGAGCAGTACTTC.

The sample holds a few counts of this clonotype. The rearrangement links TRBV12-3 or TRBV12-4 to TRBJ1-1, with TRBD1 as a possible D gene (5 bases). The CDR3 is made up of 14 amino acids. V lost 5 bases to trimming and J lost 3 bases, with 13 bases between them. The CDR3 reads CASSIHGGDTEAFF. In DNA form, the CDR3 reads TGTGCCAGCAGTATCCACGGGGGGGACACTGAAGCTTTCTTT.